This TCR beta chain stems from a study of blood T cell repertoires in COVID-19 (dated by TCRdb to between 2020 and 2021). With respect to the entire study: Samples from collaborators originated in the United States, Italy and Spain and spanned both the acute and convalescent phases of COVID-19. The material from the prospective study consisted of cDNA or gDNA derived from T cells, B-cell-depleted T cells, or PBMCs. The dataset comprised deeply sampled blood TCRbeta repertoires from subjects exposed to, actively infected with, or recovered from COVID-19. A freely available public database, intended as a resource for researchers studying the immune response to SARS-CoV-2, is where the repertoires were released. Samples were obtained from the ongoing ImmuneRACE study (first 160 participants) and from 1,254 subjects provided by 6 global collaborators. A de-identified subject ID, COVID-19 status, age in years and sex were almost always included in the sample metadata. Where available, HLA class I and class II types were taken from metadata supplied by the sample provider and were not determined by assay-based typing.

TCRbeta CDR3 regions were amplified from genomic DNA by means of the immunoSEQ Assay, a bias-controlled multiplex PCR. In the original analysis: The number of nucleated cells in each sample was estimated by amplification of reference gene primers within the assay. Sequence reads were collapsed and filtered to measure the absolute abundance of every unique TCRbeta CDR3 rearrangement. Productive Simpson clonality was computed per sample as the square root of Simpson's diversity index over productive rearrangements. Not all clones reach the TCRdb copy of this immuneACCESS table, which keeps in-frame sequences only. Checked studies attribute under half of the gap to unresolved V genes and leave the rest unexplained. V, J and clone size reflect that table, while D and trimming were determined from the DNA. The sample yields hundreds of thousands of clones; about 88% were counted once. About 9.9% of the sample lies in the top ten.

Here is what the overall study found, with its caveats: The amount of clinical and demographic metadata varied by source and participant and was provided uncurated.

In the prospective study, participants were about 18 to 100 years old, resided in around 25 geographic areas of the United States, and were enrolled through a virtual design. To assign participants to cohorts, the prospective study relied on clinical history that participants themselves reported in a screening survey and a study questionnaire. Recovered participants in ImmuneRACE Cohort 3 were defined as having two consecutive negative NP/OP PCR tests, clearance from a healthcare professional, or resolution of symptoms. In the prospective study, whole blood, serum and a nasopharyngeal or oropharyngeal swab were collected from each participant by mobile phlebotomists. Over a 2-month period, participants in the prospective study had the option of providing additional blood draws and questionnaires. Prospective study blood samples were shipped either frozen or at room temperature before DNA extraction.

Comments on this clone: Its antigen has not been determined. Nothing much larger sits one base from this clone, and base qualities are not available.

This sequence was found in a woman in her thirties or forties who had recovered from COVID-19. The sample was PBMCs or T cells enriched from blood (not recorded which).

The CDR3 corresponds to CAWSGEGDQPQHF. The nucleotides are TGTGCCTGGAGCGGTGAGGGGGATCAGCCCCAGCATTTT. The sequence links TRBV30 to TRBJ1-5; TRBD1 is possibly the D segment (6 matching bases). Looking up the germline V gene (reference sequence) yields CDR1 GTSNPN and CDR2 SVGIG. Trimming at the junction amounts to 3 bases on V and 5 bases on J, and the germline ends lie 11 bases apart. Measured from the cysteine to the phenylalanine, the CDR3 is 13 residues long. The sequence is cut down to CDR3 DNA, 39 bases in frame from base 1. Here the CDR3 is joined to the reference TRBV30 and TRBJ1-5 genes, and the full variable domain is: SQTIHQWPATLVQPVGSPLSLECTVEGTSNPNLYWYRQAAGRGLQLLFYSVGIGQISSEVPQNLSASRPQDRQFILSSKKLLLSDSGFYLCAWSGEGDQPQHFGDGTRLSIL.